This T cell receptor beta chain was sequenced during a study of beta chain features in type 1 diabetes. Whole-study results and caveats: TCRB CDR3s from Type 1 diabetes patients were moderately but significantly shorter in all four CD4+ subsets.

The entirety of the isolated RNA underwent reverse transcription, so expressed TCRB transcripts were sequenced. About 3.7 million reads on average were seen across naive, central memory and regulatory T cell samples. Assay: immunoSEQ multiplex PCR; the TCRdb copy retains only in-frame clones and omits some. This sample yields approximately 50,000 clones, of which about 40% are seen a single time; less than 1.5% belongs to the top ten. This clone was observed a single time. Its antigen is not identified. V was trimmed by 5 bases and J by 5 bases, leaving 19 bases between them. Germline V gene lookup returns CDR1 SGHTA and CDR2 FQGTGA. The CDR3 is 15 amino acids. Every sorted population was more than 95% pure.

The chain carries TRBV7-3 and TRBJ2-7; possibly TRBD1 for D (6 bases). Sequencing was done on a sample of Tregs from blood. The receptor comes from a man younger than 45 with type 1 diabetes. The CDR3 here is CASSKLQGSVHEQYF. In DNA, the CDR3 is TGTGCCAGCAGCAAATTACAGGGATCGGTCCACGAGCAGTACTTC.